The T cell receptor beta chain under discussion was sequenced for a study of blood T cell repertoires in COVID-19. In the study overall: PBMCs, B-cell-depleted T cells, or T cells provided the cDNA or gDNA that made up the material.

Here immunoSEQ multiplex PCR was the method, and the copy in TCRdb shows in-frame clones only, minus some. The data hold tens of thousands of clones, with 70% to 90% observed a single time. The trim removed 3 bases at V and 3 bases at J, leaving 6 bases unmatched. This CDR3 spans 16 amino acids. In germline, CDR1 is DFQATT, CDR2 SNEGSKA (reference sequence). The sample was peripheral blood. This rearrangement joins TRBV20-1 to TRBJ2-3; 13 positions agree with TRBD2. This sequence originates from a man aged 70 or older with acute or convalescent COVID-19. In nucleotides, the CDR3 is TGCAGTGCTAGTTCCGGGGGACTAGCGGGAACAGATACGCAGTATTTT. Translated, it gives CSASSGGLAGTDTQYF.